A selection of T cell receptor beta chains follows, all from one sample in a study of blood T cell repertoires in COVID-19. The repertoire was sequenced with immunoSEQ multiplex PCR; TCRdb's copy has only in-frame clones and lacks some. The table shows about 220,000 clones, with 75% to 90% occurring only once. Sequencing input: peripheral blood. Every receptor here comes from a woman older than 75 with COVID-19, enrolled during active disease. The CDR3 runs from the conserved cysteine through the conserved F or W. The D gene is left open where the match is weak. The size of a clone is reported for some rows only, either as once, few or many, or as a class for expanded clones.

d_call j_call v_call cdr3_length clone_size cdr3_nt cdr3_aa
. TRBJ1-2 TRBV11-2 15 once TGTGCCAGCAGCGTCACGGGGGAAAGTAACTATGGCTACACCTTC CASSVTGESNYGYTF
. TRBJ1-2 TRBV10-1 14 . TGCGCCAGCAGTGAGTCCCGTAGGAGCAGTGGCTACACCTTC CASSESRRSSGYTF
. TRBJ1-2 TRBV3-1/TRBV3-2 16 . TGTGCCAGCAGCCAATCGAACGGCCGCGGAGTCTATGGCTACACCTTC CASSQSNGRGVYGYTF
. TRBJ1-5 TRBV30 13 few TGTGCCTGGAGTGTAGGACAGAATCAGCCCCAGCATTTT CAWSVGQNQPQHF
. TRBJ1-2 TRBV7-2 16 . TGTGCCAGCAGCTTACGTTCAGGCAACCGCTACTATGGCTACACCTTC CASSLRSGNRYYGYTF
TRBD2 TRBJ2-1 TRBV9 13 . TGTGCCAGCAGCACCCGACTAGCGGGGGAGCAGTTCTTC CASSTRLAGEQFF
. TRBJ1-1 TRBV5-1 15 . TGCGCCAGCAGCTTGGCCAGAACCATGAACACTGAAGCTTTCTTT CASSLARTMNTEAFF
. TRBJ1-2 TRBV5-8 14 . TGTGCCAGCAGCTTGCCCGGGTCAGGGGATGGCTACACCTTC CASSLPGSGDGYTF
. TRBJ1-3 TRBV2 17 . TGTGCCAGCAGAGGCGATAGGGGCCGCCGAAATGGAAACACCATATATTTT CASRGDRGRRNGNTIYF
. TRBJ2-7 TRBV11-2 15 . TGTGCCAGCAGTCAAGAGGGGGGGCAAGCCTACGAGCAGTACTTC CASSQEGGQAYEQYF
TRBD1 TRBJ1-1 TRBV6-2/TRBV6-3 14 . TGTGCCAGCAGTATCCAACAGGGGACCACTGAAGCTTTCTTT CASSIQQGTTEAFF
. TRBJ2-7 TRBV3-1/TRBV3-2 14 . TGTGCCAGCAGCCCTGTGACAACTTACTACGAGCAGTACTTC CASSPVTTYYEQYF
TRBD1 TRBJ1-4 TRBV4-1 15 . TGCGCCAGCAGCCGCTCCGGGACAGGGAATGAAAAACTGTTTTTT CASSRSGTGNEKLFF
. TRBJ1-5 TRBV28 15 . TGTGCCAGCAGTTTAATCTCAGGGGGCAATCAGCCCCAGCATTTT CASSLISGGNQPQHF
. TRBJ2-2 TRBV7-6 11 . TGTGCCAGCAGCTTGTACGGGGAGCTGTTTTTT CASSLYGELFF
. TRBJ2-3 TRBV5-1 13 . TGCGCCAGCAGCCCCCAGGGTACAGATACGCAGTATTTT CASSPQGTDTQYF
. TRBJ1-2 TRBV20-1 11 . TGCAGTGCTAGAGATCCCTCGGGCTACACCTTC CSARDPSGYTF
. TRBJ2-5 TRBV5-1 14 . TGCGCCACCCCCCGATTAGCGGCTCAAGAGACCCAGTACTTC CATPRLAAQETQYF
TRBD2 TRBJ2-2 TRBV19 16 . TGTGCCAGTAGCCGCCTAGCGGGGGGCGGCACCGGGGAGCTGTTTTTT CASSRLAGGGTGELFF
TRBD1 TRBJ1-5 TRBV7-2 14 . TGTGCCAGCAGCTTAGAGGGGGCAGGTCAGCCCCAGCATTTT CASSLEGAGQPQHF
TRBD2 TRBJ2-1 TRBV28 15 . TGTGCCAGCAGTTTACCTAGCGGGAGGGCCAATGAGCAGTTCTTC CASSLPSGRANEQFF
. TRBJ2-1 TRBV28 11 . TGTGCCAGCAGTTCGTACAATGAGCAGTTCTTC CASSSYNEQFF
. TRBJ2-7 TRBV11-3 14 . TGTGCCAGCAGCTTAAGTGGGGGCGCCTACGAGCAGTACTTC CASSLSGGAYEQYF